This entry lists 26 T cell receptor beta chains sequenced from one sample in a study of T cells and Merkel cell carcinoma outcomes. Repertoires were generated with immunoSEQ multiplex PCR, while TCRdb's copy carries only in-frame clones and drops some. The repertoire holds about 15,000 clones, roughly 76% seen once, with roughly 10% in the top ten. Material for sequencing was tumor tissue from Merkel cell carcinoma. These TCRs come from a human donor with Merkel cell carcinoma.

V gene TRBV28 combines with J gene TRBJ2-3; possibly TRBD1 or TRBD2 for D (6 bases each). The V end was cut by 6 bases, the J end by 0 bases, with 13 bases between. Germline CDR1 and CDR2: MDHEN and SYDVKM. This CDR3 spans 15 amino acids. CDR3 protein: CASSGGGTSTDTQYF. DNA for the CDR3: TGTGCCAGCAGCGGGGGCGGGACTAGCACAGATACGCAGTATTTT.

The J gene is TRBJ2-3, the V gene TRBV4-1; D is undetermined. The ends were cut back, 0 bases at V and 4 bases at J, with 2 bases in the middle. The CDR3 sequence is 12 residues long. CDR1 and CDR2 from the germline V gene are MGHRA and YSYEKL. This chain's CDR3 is CASSQEADTQYF. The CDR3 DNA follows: TGCGCCAGCAGCCAAGAAGCAGATACGCAGTATTTT.

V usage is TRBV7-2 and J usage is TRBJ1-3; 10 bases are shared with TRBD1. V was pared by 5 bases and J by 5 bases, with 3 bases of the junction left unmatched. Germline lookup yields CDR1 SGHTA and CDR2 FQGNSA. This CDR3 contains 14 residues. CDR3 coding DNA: TGTGCCAGCAGCCCGGGACAGGGGAGAAACACCATATATTTT. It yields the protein CASSPGQGRNTIYF.

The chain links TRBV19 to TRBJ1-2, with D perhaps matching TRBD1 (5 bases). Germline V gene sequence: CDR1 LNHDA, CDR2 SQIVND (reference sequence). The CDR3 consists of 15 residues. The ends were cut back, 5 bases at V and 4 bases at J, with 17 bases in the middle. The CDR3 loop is CASSRYGGEAYGYTF. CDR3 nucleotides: TGTGCCAGTAGTCGATATGGAGGGGAGGCCTATGGCTACACCTTC. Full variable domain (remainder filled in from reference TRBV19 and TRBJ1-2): DGGITQSPKYLFRKEGQNVTLSCEQNLNHDAMYWYRQDPGQGLRLIYYSQIVNDFQKGDIAEGYSVSREKKESFPLTVTSAQKNPTAFYLCASSRYGGEAYGYTFGSGTRLTVV.

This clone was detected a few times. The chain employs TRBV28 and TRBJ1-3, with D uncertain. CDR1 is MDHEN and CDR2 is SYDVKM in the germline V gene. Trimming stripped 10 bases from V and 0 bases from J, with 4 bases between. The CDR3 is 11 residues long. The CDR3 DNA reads TGTGCCATCCTCTCTGGAAACACCATATATTTT. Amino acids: CAILSGNTIYF.

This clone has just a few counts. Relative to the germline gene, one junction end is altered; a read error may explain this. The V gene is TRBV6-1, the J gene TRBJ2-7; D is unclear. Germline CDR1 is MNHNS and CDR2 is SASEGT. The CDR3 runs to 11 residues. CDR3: CASSAGYGQYF. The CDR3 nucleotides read TGTGCCAGCAGTGCGGGCTACGGGCAGTACTTC.

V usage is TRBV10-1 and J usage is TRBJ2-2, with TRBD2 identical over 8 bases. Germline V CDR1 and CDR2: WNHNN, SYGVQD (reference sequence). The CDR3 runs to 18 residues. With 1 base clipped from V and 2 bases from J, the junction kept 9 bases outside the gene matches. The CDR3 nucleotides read TGCGCCAGCAGTGAGTTCGACGGGAGGGGTTTAAACACCGGGGAGCTGTTTTTT. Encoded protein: CASSEFDGRGLNTGELFF.

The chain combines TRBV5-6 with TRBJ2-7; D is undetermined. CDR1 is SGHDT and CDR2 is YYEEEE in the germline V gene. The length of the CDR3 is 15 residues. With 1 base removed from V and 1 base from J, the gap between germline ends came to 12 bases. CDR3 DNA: TGTGCCAGCAGCTTGCGCCCCGAGCTATCCTACGAGCAGTACTTC. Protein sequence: CASSLRPELSYEQYF.

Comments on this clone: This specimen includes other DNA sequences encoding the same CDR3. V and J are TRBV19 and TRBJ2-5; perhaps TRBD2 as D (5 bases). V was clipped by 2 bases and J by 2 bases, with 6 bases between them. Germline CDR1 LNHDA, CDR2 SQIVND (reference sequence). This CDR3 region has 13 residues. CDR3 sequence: CASSIPGQETQYF. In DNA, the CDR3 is TGTGCCAGTAGTATACCGGGGCAAGAGACCCAGTACTTC.

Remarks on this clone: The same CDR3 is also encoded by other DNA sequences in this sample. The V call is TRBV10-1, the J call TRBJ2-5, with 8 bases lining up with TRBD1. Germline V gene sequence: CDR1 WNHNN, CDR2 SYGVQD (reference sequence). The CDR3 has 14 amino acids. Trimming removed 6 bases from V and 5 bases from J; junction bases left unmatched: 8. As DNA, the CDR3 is TGCGCCAGCAGCGCCGACAGGGGAAGGGAGACCCAGTACTTC. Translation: CASSADRGRETQYF.

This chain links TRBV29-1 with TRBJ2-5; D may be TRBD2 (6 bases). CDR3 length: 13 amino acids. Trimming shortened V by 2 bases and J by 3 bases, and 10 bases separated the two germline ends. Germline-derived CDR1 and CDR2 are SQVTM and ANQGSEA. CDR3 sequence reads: CSVESWGEETQYF. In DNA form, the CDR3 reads TGCAGCGTTGAATCTTGGGGGGAAGAGACCCAGTACTTC.

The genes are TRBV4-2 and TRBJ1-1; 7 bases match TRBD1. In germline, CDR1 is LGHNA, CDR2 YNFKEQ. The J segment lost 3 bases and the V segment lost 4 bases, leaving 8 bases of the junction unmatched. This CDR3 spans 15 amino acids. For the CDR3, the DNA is TGTGCCAGCAGCCCTTTACAGGGGATGGACACTGAAGCTTTCTTT. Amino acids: CASSPLQGMDTEAFF.

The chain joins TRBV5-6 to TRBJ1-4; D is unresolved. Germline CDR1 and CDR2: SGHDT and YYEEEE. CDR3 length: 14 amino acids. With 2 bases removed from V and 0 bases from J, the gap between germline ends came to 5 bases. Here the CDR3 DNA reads TGTGCCAGCAGCTTTATTGCAACTAATGAAAAACTGTTTTTT. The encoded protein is CASSFIATNEKLFF.

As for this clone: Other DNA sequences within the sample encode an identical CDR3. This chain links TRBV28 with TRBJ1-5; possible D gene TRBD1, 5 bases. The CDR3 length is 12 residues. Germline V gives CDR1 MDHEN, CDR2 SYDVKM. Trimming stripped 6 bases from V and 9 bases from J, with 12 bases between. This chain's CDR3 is CASSPPRGPQHF. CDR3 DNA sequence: TGTGCCAGCAGCCCGCCAAGGGGGCCCCAGCATTTT.

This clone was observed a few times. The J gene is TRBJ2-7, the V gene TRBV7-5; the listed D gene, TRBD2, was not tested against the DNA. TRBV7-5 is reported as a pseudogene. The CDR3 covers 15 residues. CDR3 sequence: CARSLEGTSEGEQYF. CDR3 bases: TGTGCCAGAAGCTTAGAAGGGACTAGCGAGGGCGAGCAGTACTTC.

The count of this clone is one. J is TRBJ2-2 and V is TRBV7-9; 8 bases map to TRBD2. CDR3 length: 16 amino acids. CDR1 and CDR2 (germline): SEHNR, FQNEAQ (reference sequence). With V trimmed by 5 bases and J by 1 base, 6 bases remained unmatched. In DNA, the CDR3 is TGTGCCAGCAGCCCACGGGAGGGACGGAACACCGGGGAGCTGTTTTTT. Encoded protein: CASSPREGRNTGELFF.

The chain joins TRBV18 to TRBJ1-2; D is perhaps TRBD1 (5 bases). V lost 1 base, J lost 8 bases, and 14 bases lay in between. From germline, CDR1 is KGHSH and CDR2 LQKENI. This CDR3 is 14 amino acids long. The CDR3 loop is CASSPQVSPGGYTF. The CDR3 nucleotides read TGTGCCAGCTCACCACAAGTCAGTCCAGGGGGCTACACCTTC.

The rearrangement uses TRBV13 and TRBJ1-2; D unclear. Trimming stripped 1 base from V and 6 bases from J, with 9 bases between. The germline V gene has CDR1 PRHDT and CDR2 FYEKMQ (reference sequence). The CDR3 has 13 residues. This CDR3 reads CASSLEGGDGYTF. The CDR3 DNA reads TGTGCCAGCAGCTTAGAGGGAGGTGATGGCTACACCTTC. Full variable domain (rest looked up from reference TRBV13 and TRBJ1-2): AAGVIQSPRHLIKEKRETATLKCYPIPRHDTVYWYQQGPGQDPQFLISFYEKMQSDKGSIPDRFSAQQFSDYHSELNMSSLELGDSALYFCASSLEGGDGYTFGSGTRLTVV.

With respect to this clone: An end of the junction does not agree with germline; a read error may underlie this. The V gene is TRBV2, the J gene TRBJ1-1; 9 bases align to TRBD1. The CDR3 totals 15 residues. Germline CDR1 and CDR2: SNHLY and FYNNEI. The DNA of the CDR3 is TGTGCCAGTCACAGGGGGCGAAACGGGGGAACTGAAGCTTGCTTT. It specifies CASHRGRNGGTEACF.

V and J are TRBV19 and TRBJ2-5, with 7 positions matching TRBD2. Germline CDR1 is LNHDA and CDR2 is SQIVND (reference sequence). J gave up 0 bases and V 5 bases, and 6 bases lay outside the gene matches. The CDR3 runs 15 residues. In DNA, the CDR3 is TGTGCCAGTAGTTACCGGGACTACCACCAAGAGACCCAGTACTTC. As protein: CASSYRDYHQETQYF.

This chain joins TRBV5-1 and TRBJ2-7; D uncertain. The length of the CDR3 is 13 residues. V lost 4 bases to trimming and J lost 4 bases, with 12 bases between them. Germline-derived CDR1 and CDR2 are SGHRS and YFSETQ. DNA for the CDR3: TGCGCCAGCAGCGCCGCCGGACGATACGAGCAGTACTTC. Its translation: CASSAAGRYEQYF.

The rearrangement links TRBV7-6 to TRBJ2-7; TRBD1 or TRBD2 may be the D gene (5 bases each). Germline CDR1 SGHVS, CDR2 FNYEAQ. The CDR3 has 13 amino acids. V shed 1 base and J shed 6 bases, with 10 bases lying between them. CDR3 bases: TGTGCCAGCAGCTTAGGCGGTGGGGGCGAGCAGTACTTC. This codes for CASSLGGGGEQYF.

CDR3 amino acids: CASSTLVRGINQPQHF. The CDR3 nucleotides read TGTGCCAGTAGTACTTTAGTCAGGGGAATCAATCAGCCCCAGCATTTT. The rearrangement links TRBV19 to TRBJ1-5; tentatively, D is TRBD1 (6 bases). Germline CDR1 and CDR2: LNHDA and SQIVND (reference sequence). The CDR3 extends over 16 amino acids. V was pared by 4 bases and J by 3 bases, with 16 bases between.

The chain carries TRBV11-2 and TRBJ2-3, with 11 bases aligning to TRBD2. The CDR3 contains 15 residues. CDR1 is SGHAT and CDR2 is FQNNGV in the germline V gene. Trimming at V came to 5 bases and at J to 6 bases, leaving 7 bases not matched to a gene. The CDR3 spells CASSQISGGADTQYF. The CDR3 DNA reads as TGTGCCAGCAGCCAAATTAGCGGGGGGGCCGATACGCAGTATTTT.

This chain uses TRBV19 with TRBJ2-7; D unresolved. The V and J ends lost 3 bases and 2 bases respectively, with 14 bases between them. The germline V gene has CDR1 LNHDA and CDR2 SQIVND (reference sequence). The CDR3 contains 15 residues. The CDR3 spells CASSIGRTGTYEQYF. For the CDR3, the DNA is TGTGCCAGTAGTATCGGTAGAACTGGAACCTACGAGCAGTACTTC.

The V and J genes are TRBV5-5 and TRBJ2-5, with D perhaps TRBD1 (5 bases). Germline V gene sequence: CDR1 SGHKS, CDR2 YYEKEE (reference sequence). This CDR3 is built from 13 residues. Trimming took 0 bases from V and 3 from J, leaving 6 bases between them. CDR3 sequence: CASSLGREETQYF. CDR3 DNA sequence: TGTGCCAGCAGCTTGGGCAGGGAAGAGACCCAGTACTTC.